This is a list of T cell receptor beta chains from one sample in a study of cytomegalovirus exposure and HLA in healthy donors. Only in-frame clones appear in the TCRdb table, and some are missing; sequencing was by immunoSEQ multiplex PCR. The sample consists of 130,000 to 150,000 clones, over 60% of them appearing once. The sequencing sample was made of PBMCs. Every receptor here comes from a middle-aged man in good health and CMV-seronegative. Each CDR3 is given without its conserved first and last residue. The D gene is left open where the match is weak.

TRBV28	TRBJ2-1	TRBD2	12	ASSGGSSYNEQF
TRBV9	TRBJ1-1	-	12	ASSVSGFATEAF
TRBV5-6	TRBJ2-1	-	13	ASSPRDFGGNEQF
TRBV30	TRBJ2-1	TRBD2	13	AGIGRAGGPDEQF
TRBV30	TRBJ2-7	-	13	AWRLPGVSSYEQY
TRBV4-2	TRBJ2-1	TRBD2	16	ASSQERRSSGRGNEQF
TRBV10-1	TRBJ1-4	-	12	ASSQDSANEKLF
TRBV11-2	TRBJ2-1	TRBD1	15	ASSTWTGGILTNEQF
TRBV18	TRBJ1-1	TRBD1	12	ASSPPGQVVEAF
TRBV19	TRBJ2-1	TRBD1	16	ASSIGGTGYSPHNEQF
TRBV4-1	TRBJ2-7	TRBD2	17	ASSQQMNGLAGGTYEQY
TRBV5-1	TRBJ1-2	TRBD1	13	ASSFRQGIDYGYT
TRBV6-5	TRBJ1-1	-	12	ASRTGPLNTEAF
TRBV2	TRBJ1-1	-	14	ATQGTDDFTNTEAF
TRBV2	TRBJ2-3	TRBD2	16	ASNPGTSGGLGTDTQY
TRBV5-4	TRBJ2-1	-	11	ASSLSGWNEQF
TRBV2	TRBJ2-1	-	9	ASNLREGQF
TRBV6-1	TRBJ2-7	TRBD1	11	ATSGRTGYEQY
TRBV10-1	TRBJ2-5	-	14	ASSECGQDFQETQY
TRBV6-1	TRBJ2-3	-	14	ASSGAYGRGPDTQY
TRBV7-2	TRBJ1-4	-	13	ASSLVGGSGEKLF
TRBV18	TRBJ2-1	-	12	ASSPRGLDNEQF
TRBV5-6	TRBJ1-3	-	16	ASSLFFLEPSSGNTIY
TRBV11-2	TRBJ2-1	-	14	ASSILRGTANNEQF
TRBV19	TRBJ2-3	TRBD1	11	ASRTQGADTQY
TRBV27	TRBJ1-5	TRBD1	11	ASRDRVSQPQH
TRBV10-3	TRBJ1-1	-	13	AIRSPGGLNTEAF
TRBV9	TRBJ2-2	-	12	ASSVSGRTGELF
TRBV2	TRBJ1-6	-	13	ASRATGLNNSPLH
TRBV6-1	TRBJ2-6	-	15	ASSDRGAGSGANVLT
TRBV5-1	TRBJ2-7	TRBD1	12	ASSWTGGSSEQY
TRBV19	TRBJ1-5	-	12	ASSMRGGGQPQH
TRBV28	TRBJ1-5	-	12	ASSLLGSNQPQH
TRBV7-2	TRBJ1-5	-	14	ASSLDAGISNQPQN
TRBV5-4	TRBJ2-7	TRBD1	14	ASSPLPGTGVREQY
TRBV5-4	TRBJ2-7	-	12	ASSQTGQSYEQY
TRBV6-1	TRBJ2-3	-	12	ASSHRDSLDTQY
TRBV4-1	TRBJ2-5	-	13	ASSQADWSQETQY
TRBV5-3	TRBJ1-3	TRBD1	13	ARSFRGLSGNTIY
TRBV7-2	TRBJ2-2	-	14	ASSLVASRRTGELF
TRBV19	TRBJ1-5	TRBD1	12	ASSHTGGGQPQH
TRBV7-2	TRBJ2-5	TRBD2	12	ASRQSGSRGTQY
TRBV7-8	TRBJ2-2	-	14	ASSFNRRPNTGELF
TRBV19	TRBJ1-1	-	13	ASSKETTMNTEAF
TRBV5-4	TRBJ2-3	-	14	ASSLGLGGFTDTQY
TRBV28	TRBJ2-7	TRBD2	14	ASTHGSGGGTYEQY
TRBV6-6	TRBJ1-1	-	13	ASSYGGMGVSGAF
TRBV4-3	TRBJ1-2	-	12	ASSQVGASYGYT
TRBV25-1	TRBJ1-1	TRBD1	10	ASSAGQAEAF
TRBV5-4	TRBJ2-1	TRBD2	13	ASSLLTSGGDEQF
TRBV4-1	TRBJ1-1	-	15	ASSHFRTLGLNTEAF
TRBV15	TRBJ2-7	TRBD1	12	ATSLTGYTYEQY
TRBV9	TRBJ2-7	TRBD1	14	ASSPNRGHLGYEQY
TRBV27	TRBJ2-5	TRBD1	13	ASSSLTGVQETQY
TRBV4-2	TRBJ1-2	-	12	ASSQEAAVYGYT